This T cell receptor (beta chain) was profiled in a study of OX40 agonist ivuxolimab in advanced cancers. Study-level background: A partial response was reached by three patients: one with hepatocellular carcinoma and two with cutaneous melanoma. Findings and caveats of the study: A proportion of nonresponders additionally exhibited low normalized T-cell clonal expansion. The average count of expanded clones was higher among CD8+ T cells than among CD4+.

The V segment lost 6 bases and the J segment 1 base; nucleotides outside the gene matches: 6. This CDR3 comprises 15 residues. Germline V gene data show CDR1 as MNHEY and CDR2 as SVGAGI. Samples of blood were obtained at baseline, on cycle 4 day 1, and on cycle 7 day 1. TCRdb keeps only in-frame clones here, not all; method: immunoSEQ multiplex PCR. The sample contains some 100,000 clones, roughly 90% of which appear only once. Of note for this clone: Its antigen remains unidentified.

The chain links TRBV6-5 to TRBJ2-7, with 10 bases identical to TRBD1. This sequence originates from an adult with an advanced solid tumor such as melanoma, head and neck, liver or kidney cancer. The sequences come from CD4+ or CD8+ T cells sorted from blood, collected in a trial of the OX40 agonist ivuxolimab. The CDR3 region is CASRYRDRGSYEQYF. In DNA, the CDR3 is TGTGCCAGCAGATACCGGGACAGGGGTTCCTACGAGCAGTACTTC.